The source of this T cell receptor (beta chain) is a study of naive and memory T cell subsets. Study conclusions and caveats: A few larger clonotypes appeared in naive repertoires, especially CD8, possibly memory cells re-expressing CD45RA. Gini index rose across naive, CM, EM and EMRA in CD4 and CD8.

In the case of this clonotype: Its target is not known.

The beta constant-region primer was an equimolar mix of two oligonucleotides covering TRBC1 and TRBC2. Ligated cDNA was amplified by four rounds of PCR with nested alpha and beta constant-region primers and SP2. TCRdb re-derived calls from the UMI-ligation and nested PCR reads in MiXCR, one entry per CDR3 protein. The table has roughly 100,000 distinct CDR3 sequences, 11% seen once; the top ten hold around 0.13%. Material: naive CD4+ T cells from blood. The TCR sequence derives from a human donor in good health.

The CDR3 sequence is CASRNRGDIQYF. The CDR3 DNA sequence: TGTGCCAGCAGAAACAGGGGGGACATTCAGTACTTC. This chain links TRBV12-3 or TRBV12-4 with TRBJ2-4; 8 positions agree with TRBD1. This CDR3 contains 12 residues. With V trimmed by 6 bases and J by 8 bases, 3 bases remained unmatched.